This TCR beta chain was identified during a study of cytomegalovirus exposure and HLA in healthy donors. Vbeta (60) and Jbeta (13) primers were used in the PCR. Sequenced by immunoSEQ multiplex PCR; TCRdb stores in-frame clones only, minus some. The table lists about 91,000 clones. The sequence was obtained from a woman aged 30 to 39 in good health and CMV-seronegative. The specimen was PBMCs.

The CDR3 here is CASSFLASAYADTQYF. The CDR3 nucleotides are TGTGCCAGCAGTTTTCTGGCTAGCGCATACGCAGATACGCAGTATTTT. The genes are TRBV28 and TRBJ2-3, with D maybe TRBD2 (6 bases). V dropped 3 bases and J dropped 4 bases, with 17 bases sitting between them. The germline V gene has CDR1 MDHEN and CDR2 SYDVKM. This CDR3 has 16 amino acids. Complete variable domain (other parts from reference TRBV28 and TRBJ2-3): DVKVTQSSRYLVKRTGEKVFLECVQDMDHENMFWYRQDPGLGLRLIYFSYDVKMKEKGDIPEGYSVSREKKERFSLILESASTNQTSMYLCASSFLASAYADTQYFGPGTRLTVL.